The clone carrying this TCR beta chain was seen only a few times. Its antigen is as yet unknown. This specimen comes from a study of blood T cells in healthy people across ages. In the study overall: Template switching picked up about one barcoded beta molecule for each two T cells.

The V gene's germline CDR1 is SGHRS and CDR2 YFSETQ. The CDR3 is 14 residues long. Trimming cost V 1 base and J 11 bases, with 18 bases left between them. General study findings and limits: Researchers judged that diversity estimates from one million T cells fell short of true values. Across the age range, TCR beta diversity per million T cells fell in a roughly linear way.

Together with a sample-barcoded 5' primer, a J-beta primer mix was included in a second PCR lasting about 7 to 12 cycles. TCRdb analysed the 5' RACE reads with MiXCR anew, one entry per CDR3 protein. The sample has hundreds of thousands of distinct CDR3 sequences; approximately 31% are singletons. The rearrangement joins TRBV5-1 to TRBJ2-5; D tentatively fits TRBD1 or TRBD2 (6 bases each). This TCR came from a woman aged 80 or older in good health. The sequenced sample was blood. DNA of the CDR3: TGCGCCAGCAGCTTGAACGGGGGCGGGAATGAGCAGTACTTC. It codes for CASSLNGGGNEQYF.